The entry that follows covers one T cell receptor (beta chain) sequence. What it recognizes is unknown. Assay: immunoSEQ multiplex PCR; the TCRdb copy retains only in-frame clones and omits some. In the table there are approximately 68,000 clones, almost 90% of which are singletons. CDR3 length equals 19 residues. In germline, CDR1 is SGHAT, CDR2 FQNNGV. V lost 3 bases and J lost 4; bases outside the gene matches: 17. The data belong to a study of OX40 agonist ivuxolimab in advanced cancers. Study findings and constraints: CD8+ T cells averaged more expanded clones than CD4+. By week 6 at 0.1 to 3.0 mg/kg, blood CD4+ and CD8+ T cells had expanded clonally.

Material: CD4+ or CD8+ T cells sorted from blood, obtained in a trial of the OX40 agonist ivuxolimab. The TCR comes from an adult with an advanced solid tumor such as melanoma, head and neck, liver or kidney cancer. J is TRBJ1-2 and V is TRBV11-2, with 10 bases fitting TRBD1. CDR3 nucleotides: TGTGCCAGCAGCTTGAGGTGGGGACAGGGGATGTTGCAGGGCTATGGCTACACCTTC. Its protein is CASSLRWGQGMLQGYGYTF.